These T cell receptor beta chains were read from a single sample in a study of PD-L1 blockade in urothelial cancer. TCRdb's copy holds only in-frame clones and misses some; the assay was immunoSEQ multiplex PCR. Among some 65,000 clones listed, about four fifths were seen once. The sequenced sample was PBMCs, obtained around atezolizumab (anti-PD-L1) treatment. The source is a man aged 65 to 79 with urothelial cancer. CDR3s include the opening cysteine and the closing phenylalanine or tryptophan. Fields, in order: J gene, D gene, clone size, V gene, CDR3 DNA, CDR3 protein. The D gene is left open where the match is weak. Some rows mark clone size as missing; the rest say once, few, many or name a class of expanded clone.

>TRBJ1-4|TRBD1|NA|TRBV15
TGTGCCACCAGTCCCGACAGGGTTAATGAAAAACTGTTTTTT
CATSPDRVNEKLFF
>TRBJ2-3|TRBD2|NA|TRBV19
TGTGCCAGTAGTACACGACTAGCGGGAGGAGGAGATACGCAGTATTTT
CASSTRLAGGGDTQYF
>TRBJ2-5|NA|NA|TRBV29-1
TGCAGCGTCCCAAGACTAGGAGCGGGAGAGACCCAGTACTTC
CSVPRLGAGETQYF
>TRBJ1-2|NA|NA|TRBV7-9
TGTGCCAGCAGCTGGGGCGGGGGGGCACAAGACTATGGCTACACCTTC
CASSWGGGAQDYGYTF
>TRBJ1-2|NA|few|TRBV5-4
TGTGCCAGCAGACACAGGGATGGGGACTATGGCTACACCTTC
CASRHRDGDYGYTF
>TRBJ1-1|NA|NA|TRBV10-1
TGCGCCAGCAGCCCGGAGGCCGTGAACACTGAAGCTTTCTTT
CASSPEAVNTEAFF
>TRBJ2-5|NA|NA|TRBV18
TGTGCCAGCTCACCCACAGGGCTCGAGACCCAGTACTTC
CASSPTGLETQYF
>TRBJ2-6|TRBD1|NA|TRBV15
TGTGCCACCAGCAGGGTCCTTGGGACAGCTGGGGCCAACGTCCTGACTTTC
CATSRVLGTAGANVLTF
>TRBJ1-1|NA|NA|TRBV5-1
TGCGCCAGCAGCTTGGTAGGGGTCGGGGGGAACACTGAAGCTTTCTTT
CASSLVGVGGNTEAFF
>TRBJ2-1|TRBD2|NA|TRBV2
TGTGCCAGCAGTGTAATAAGCGGGAGGAGCAATGAGCAGTTCTTC
CASSVISGRSNEQFF
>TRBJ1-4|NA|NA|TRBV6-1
TGTGCCAGCAGTGCCCTAGGGACACAGAATGAAAAACTGTTTTTT
CASSALGTQNEKLFF
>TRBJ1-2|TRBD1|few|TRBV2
TGTGCCAGCAGTGAAGCGGTGGGACAGGGGTTCGGCTACACCTTC
CASSEAVGQGFGYTF
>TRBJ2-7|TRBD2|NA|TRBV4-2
TGTGCCAGCAGCCAAGTCGGGGGGAACCCCTACGAGCAGTACTTC
CASSQVGGNPYEQYF
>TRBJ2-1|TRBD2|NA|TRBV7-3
TGTGCCAGCAGCCAATCGTCGGCTAGCGGGACATATGAGCAGTTCTTC
CASSQSSASGTYEQFF
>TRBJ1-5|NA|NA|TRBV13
TGTGCCAGCAGCTTCTCCCCAGGGCAGCCCCAGCATTTT
CASSFSPGQPQHF
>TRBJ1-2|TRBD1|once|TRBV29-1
TGCAGCGGCATAACAGGGGGCGACTATGGCTACACCTTC
CSGITGGDYGYTF
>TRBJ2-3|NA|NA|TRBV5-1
TGCGCCAGCAGCTTGGAGGGGCCTAGCACAGATACGCAGTATTTT
CASSLEGPSTDTQYF